What follows are 8 T cell receptor beta chains derived from one specimen sequenced in a study. TCRdb itself ran the RT-PCR reads through MiXCR, one entry per CDR3 protein. The sample contains approximately 720,000 distinct CDR3 sequences, 12% to 15% of which appear only once. The source material was memory CD4+ T cells from blood. The source is a female donor in good health, serving as a healthy control.

The table lists this clonotype with a few counts. The rearrangement uses TRBV9 and TRBJ2-1; 8 positions agree with TRBD2. V was pared by 4 bases and J by 6 bases, with 9 bases of the junction left unmatched. The length of the CDR3 is 15 residues. Germline V gene data show CDR1 as SGDLS and CDR2 as YYNGEE. The CDR3 DNA reads TGTGCCAGCAGCCCAGCTGCACTAGCGGCCAATGAGCAGTTCTTC. This sequence encodes CASSPAALAANEQFF.

This clonotype was found many times. This chain links TRBV12-3 or TRBV12-4 with TRBJ2-1; no firm D call. Between the trimmed V and J ends, which lost 6 bases and 2 bases, there was a span of 8 bases. The CDR3 consists of 13 residues. The CDR3 here is CASSPTPYNEQFF. The CDR3 DNA sequence: TGTGCCAGCAGCCCGACCCCCTACAATGAGCAGTTCTTC.

The chain recombines TRBV20-1 with TRBJ1-3; unclear D gene. The ends were cut back, 4 bases at V and 2 bases at J, with 9 bases in the middle. CDR1 and CDR2 (germline): DFQATT, SNEGSKA (reference sequence). The length of the CDR3 is 13 residues. Here the CDR3 reads CSAMGSPGNTIYF. The CDR3 coding sequence is TGCAGTGCTATGGGGTCCCCTGGAAACACCATATATTTT.

This clonotype was counted at least ten times. The gene calls are TRBV3-1 and TRBJ2-2; D is perhaps TRBD1 (6 bases). V lost 5 bases and J lost 3, with 13 bases in between. This CDR3 is 15 amino acids long. Looked up from germline, CDR1 is LGHDT and CDR2 is YNNKEL (reference sequence). Here the CDR3 DNA reads TGTGCCAGCAGCGCTTGGGACACCTACACCGGGGAGCTGTTTTTT. It translates to CASSAWDTYTGELFF.

The CDR3: CASSFQGAYGYTF. The CDR3, as DNA: TGTGCCAGCAGCTTTCAGGGGGCCTATGGCTACACCTTC. The rearrangement links TRBV7-2 to TRBJ1-2; 8 bases line up with TRBD1. Germline V CDR1 and CDR2: SGHTA, FQGNSA. This CDR3 is 13 amino acids long. V gave up 3 bases and J gave up 4 bases; unmatched junction bases: 1.

The chain couples TRBV20-1 to TRBJ2-7, with 9 nucleotides matching TRBD1. From germline, CDR1 is DFQATT and CDR2 SNEGSKA (reference sequence). The V gene end was trimmed by 6 bases and the J gene end by 5 bases; junction bases not matched to a gene: 8. CDR3 size: 13 residues. Here the CDR3 DNA reads TGCAGTGCCCCTACAGGGGGCGTCGACGAGCAGTACTTC. This sequence encodes CSAPTGGVDEQYF.

The genes are TRBV6-2 or TRBV6-3 and TRBJ2-5, with a possible D match to TRBD1 (6 bases). Germline V gene lookup returns CDR1 MNHEY and CDR2 SVGEGT. The CDR3 spans 14 residues. Deletions cut 2 bases from V and 7 bases from J, with 14 bases between. DNA of the CDR3: TGTGCCAGCAGTTACATACAGGGCGATGGGACCCAGTACTTC. Amino acids: CASSYIQGDGTQYF.

This clonotype was found many times. V gene TRBV20-1 combines with J gene TRBJ2-2; no clear D gene. Trimming left V 5 bases short and J 1 base short, with 11 bases between. Per germline, CDR1 DFQATT and CDR2 SNEGSKA (reference sequence). The CDR3 is 14 amino acids. DNA of the CDR3: TGCAGTGCTCGCAAGCCGAGGAACACCGGGGAGCTGTTTTTT. Translated: CSARKPRNTGELFF.